The 27 T cell receptor beta chains below come from one sample, sequenced in a study of cytomegalovirus exposure and HLA in healthy donors. The primer mix had 60 Vbeta and 13 Jbeta primers. Here immunoSEQ multiplex PCR was the method, and the copy in TCRdb shows in-frame clones only, minus some. The profile shows some 190,000 clones, roughly 88% of them singletons. Source material: PBMCs. Receptors originate from a boy aged 2 to 10 in good health and CMV-seronegative.

This clone has more than one count but fewer than ten. The chain carries TRBV19 and TRBJ1-5, with TRBD1 as a possible D gene (6 bases). The CDR3 loop spans 15 amino acids. Germline V CDR1 and CDR2: LNHDA, SQIVND (reference sequence). Trimming took off 6 bases at V and 5 bases at J, with 17 bases between the two ends. CDR3 sequence reads: CASRRTGRGDQPQHF. In nucleotides, the CDR3 is TGTGCCAGTAGAAGAACAGGGAGAGGGGATCAGCCCCAGCATTTT.

CDR3 nucleotide sequence: TGTGCCAGCAGCGTAGCACCTAGCGGGGGGGCAAGGGTCACAGATACGCAGTATTTT. As protein: CASSVAPSGGARVTDTQYF. The rearrangement joins TRBV9 to TRBJ2-3; 12 bases line up with TRBD2. The V and J ends lost 0 bases and 2 bases, in that order; junction bases with no gene match: 10. The CDR3 extends over 19 amino acids. Germline values: CDR1 SGDLS, CDR2 YYNGEE.

This rearrangement joins TRBV27 to TRBJ1-2; 11 bases align to TRBD1. Germline CDR1 and CDR2: MNHEY and SMNVEV (reference sequence). V lost 5 bases, J lost 6 bases, and 11 bases stayed unmatched. The CDR3 has 16 amino acids. CDR3 nucleotides: TGTGCCAGCAGTAGAAGAGGGGACAGGGGGTTTGATGGCTACACCTTC. This codes for CASSRRGDRGFDGYTF.

For this clone: The sample contains more than one DNA sequence encoding this CDR3. The rearrangement joins TRBV29-1 to TRBJ1-1; D ambiguous. Trimming pared 4 bases from V and 8 bases from J, leaving 11 bases between. Germline CDR1 SQVTM, CDR2 ANQGSEA. This CDR3 spans 11 amino acids. The CDR3 nucleotides read TGCAGCGTTGCTACGGTACGCGAAGCTTTCTTT. Translation: CSVATVREAFF. The variable domain in full, with the rest retrieved from reference TRBV29-1 and TRBJ1-1, is SAVISQKPSRDICQRGTSLTIQCQVDSQVTMMFWYRQQPGQSLTLIATANQGSEATYESGFVIDKFPISRPNLTFSTLTVSNMSPEDSSIYLCSVATVREAFFGQGTRLTVV.

The V gene is TRBV7-9, the J gene TRBJ2-2, with D possibly TRBD1 on 6 matching bases. V lost 2 bases and J 8 bases, leaving 9 bases between the germline ends. Germline CDR1 and CDR2: SEHNR and FQNEAQ (reference sequence). This CDR3 is built from 13 residues. The CDR3 sequence is CASSLTGTGELFF. CDR3 DNA: TGTGCCAGCAGCTTAACCGGGACAGGGGAGCTGTTTTTT. Together with reference TRBV7-9 and TRBJ2-2, the CDR3 gives the full variable domain: DTGVSQNPRHKITKRGQNVTFRCDPISEHNRLYWYRQTLGQGPEFLTYFQNEAQLEKSRLLSDRFSAERPKGSFSTLEIQRTEQGDSAMYLCASSLTGTGELFFGEGSRLTVL.

The V gene is TRBV7-2, the J gene TRBJ1-1; TRBD1 might be the D (5 bases). The germline gives CDR1 SGHTA, CDR2 FQGNSA. The CDR3 consists of 15 residues. V was trimmed by 4 bases and J by 3 bases, leaving 15 bases between them. In DNA form, the CDR3 reads TGTGCCAGCAGCTCCGTCCAGGGCGGTTACACTGAAGCTTTCTTT. It is translated as CASSSVQGGYTEAFF.

The chain uses TRBV7-2 and TRBJ2-1; 10 nucleotides line up with TRBD2. Trimming took 4 bases from V and 9 from J; bases not matched to a gene: 12. The CDR3 covers 16 residues. Germline assignment: CDR1 SGHTA and CDR2 FQGNSA. Here the CDR3 DNA reads TGTGCCAGCAGCTCCCCGGCTAGCGGGGGTTATTCTGAGCAGTTCTTC. Translated, it gives CASSSPASGGYSEQFF.

The gene calls are TRBV6-5 and TRBJ1-1, with a possible D match to TRBD1 (5 bases). The CDR3 is 10 amino acids. The germline V and J ends were trimmed by 8 bases and 5 bases, with 6 bases remaining between them. Germline CDR1 reads MNHEY; CDR2 reads SVGAGI. This chain's CDR3 is CASGGTEAFF. The CDR3 coding sequence is TGTGCCAGCGGGGGGACTGAAGCTTTCTTT.

This chain joins TRBV5-3 and TRBJ1-1; 8 positions agree with TRBD1. TRBV5-3 is an ORF; its function is uncertain. This CDR3 has 13 amino acids. The V and J ends lost 0 bases and 7 bases, in that order; junction bases with no gene match: 2. Here the CDR3 reads CARSLVTGGEAFF. Here the CDR3 DNA reads TGTGCCAGAAGCTTGGTCACAGGGGGTGAAGCTTTCTTT.

V gene TRBV7-8 combines with J gene TRBJ1-1; D is possibly TRBD1 (5 bases). The CDR3 covers 17 residues. Germline assignment: CDR1 SGHVS and CDR2 FQNEAQ. V gave up 4 bases and J gave up 3 bases, with 21 bases separating them. DNA for the CDR3: TGTGCCAGCAGCTCCCGGTGGCCGAAACGGGGGGACACTGAAGCTTTCTTT. This sequence encodes CASSSRWPKRGDTEAFF.

V gene TRBV6-4 combines with J gene TRBJ2-3; D perhaps matches TRBD2 (5 bases). Germline CDR1 is MRHNA and CDR2 is SNTAGT. The CDR3 runs 14 residues. V gave up 2 bases and J gave up 2 bases, with 8 bases separating them. The CDR3 coding sequence is TGTGCCAGCAGTGACGGAGGTAACACAGATACGCAGTATTTT. This codes for CASSDGGNTDTQYF.

The chain uses TRBV30 and TRBJ2-5; TRBD2 might be the D (6 bases). Germline V gene lookup returns CDR1 GTSNPN and CDR2 SVGIG (reference sequence). V shed 2 bases and J shed 5 bases, with 18 bases lying between them. The CDR3 has 15 residues. For the CDR3, the DNA is TGTGCCTGGAGTATGCGCGGGGTAGGGATGGAGACCCAGTACTTC. Amino acid sequence: CAWSMRGVGMETQYF.

This clone was counted once. The gene calls are TRBV10-1 and TRBJ1-2, with D hard to call. The CDR3 sequence is 16 residues long. Germline lookup yields CDR1 WNHNN and CDR2 SYGVQD (reference sequence). V shed 2 bases and J shed 6 bases, with 19 bases lying between them. CDR3 protein: CASSESGSVYLHGYTF. In DNA form, the CDR3 reads TGCGCCAGCAGTGAGAGCGGTTCTGTCTATCTGCATGGCTACACCTTC.

The chain recombines TRBV7-2 with TRBJ2-2; TRBD1 is a possible D gene (6 bases). This CDR3 has 15 amino acids. Germline V gene lookup returns CDR1 SGHTA and CDR2 FQGNSA. V dropped 5 bases and J dropped 4 bases, with 14 bases sitting between them. The CDR3 loop is CASSPVAGVTGELFF. Here the CDR3 DNA reads TGTGCCAGCAGCCCCGTGGCAGGGGTCACCGGGGAGCTGTTTTTT.

The chain recombines TRBV6-5 with TRBJ2-3; D might be TRBD1 (6 bases). The CDR3 is made up of 13 amino acids. The ends were cut back, 6 bases at V and 4 bases at J, with 11 bases in the middle. CDR1 and CDR2 (germline): MNHEY, SVGAGI. CDR3 sequence: CASRRDIPDTQYF. The CDR3 DNA sequence: TGTGCCAGCAGACGGGACATCCCAGATACGCAGTATTTT.

The chain has TRBV7-9 and TRBJ2-1; TRBD2 might be the D (6 bases). V was cut by 5 bases and J by 4 bases, with 18 bases left in between. The germline gives CDR1 SEHNR, CDR2 FQNEAQ (reference sequence). The CDR3 extends over 16 amino acids. This CDR3 reads CASSPTRTNNYNEQFF. The CDR3 DNA is TGTGCCAGCAGCCCGACAAGGACTAATAATTACAATGAGCAGTTCTTC. Filled out from reference TRBV7-9 and TRBJ2-1, the complete variable domain reads DTGVSQNPRHKITKRGQNVTFRCDPISEHNRLYWYRQTLGQGPEFLTYFQNEAQLEKSRLLSDRFSAERPKGSFSTLEIQRTEQGDSAMYLCASSPTRTNNYNEQFFGPGTRLTVL.

This clone has a handful of counts. This chain uses TRBV4-1 with TRBJ2-2; TRBD2 might be the D (6 bases). Germline V lookup: CDR1 MGHRA, CDR2 YSYEKL. The ends were cut back, 0 bases at V and 5 bases at J, with 16 bases in the middle. CDR3 length equals 17 residues. CDR3 bases: TGCGCCAGCAGCCAAGAGGGTGGAGGGTTGGCAACCGGGGAGCTGTTTTTT. Protein sequence: CASSQEGGGLATGELFF.

This chain joins TRBV6-5 and TRBJ1-2; D gene uncertain. The V gene lost 6 bases and the J gene lost 4 bases, with 12 bases spanning the gap. CDR1 is MNHEY and CDR2 is SVGAGI in the germline V gene. The CDR3 contains 13 residues. CDR3 in amino acids: CASSPAGIYGYTF. For the CDR3, the DNA is TGTGCCAGCAGCCCGGCAGGAATCTATGGCTACACCTTC.

This chain uses TRBV18 with TRBJ2-1; 8 bases match TRBD1. The CDR3 is 15 residues long. With V trimmed by 4 bases and J by 3 bases, 5 bases remained unmatched. Germline CDR1 is KGHSH and CDR2 is LQKENI. The CDR3 sequence: CASSRATGDYNEQFF. The CDR3 nucleotides read TGTGCCAGCTCACGCGCGACAGGGGACTACAATGAGCAGTTCTTC. Supplemented by reference TRBV18 and TRBJ2-1, the full variable domain reads NAGVMQNPRHLVRRRGQEARLRCSPMKGHSHVYWYRQLPEEGLKFMVYLQKENIIDESGMPKERFSAEFPKEGPSILRIQQVVRGDSAAYFCASSRATGDYNEQFFGPGTRLTVL.

The chain combines TRBV30 with TRBJ2-3, with 14 nucleotides matching TRBD2. CDR1 and CDR2 (germline): GTSNPN, SVGIG (reference sequence). Trimming took 1 base from V and 5 from J; bases not matched to a gene: 2. The CDR3 is made up of 15 amino acids. The CDR3 region has the DNA TGTGCCTGGAGTGGGGGACTAGCGGGGGTAGATACGCAGTATTTT. Translated, it gives CAWSGGLAGVDTQYF.

The gene calls are TRBV5-5 and TRBJ1-2; TRBD1 matches 9 bases. CDR3 length: 15 amino acids. Per germline, CDR1 SGHKS and CDR2 YYEKEE (reference sequence). The V and J ends lost 4 bases and 3 bases, in that order; junction bases with no gene match: 7. CDR3 region: CASSPGGQGYYGYTF. The CDR3 bases are TGTGCCAGCAGCCCCGGCGGACAGGGGTACTATGGCTACACCTTC.

The rearrangement uses TRBV6-5 and TRBJ1-2, with a possible D match to TRBD1 (6 bases). Between the trimmed V and J ends, which lost 6 bases and 2 bases, there was a span of 16 bases. This CDR3 has 15 amino acids. The germline V gene has CDR1 MNHEY and CDR2 SVGAGI. The CDR3 bases are TGTGCCAGCAGCCGAGACCTCACAGGGAACTATGGCTACACCTTC. Protein sequence: CASSRDLTGNYGYTF.

A few counts support this clone. The chain carries TRBV7-9 and TRBJ2-2; a weak D match, TRBD1 (6 bases). V was shortened by 4 bases and J by 4 bases, with 10 bases between the two germline ends. Germline V gene lookup returns CDR1 SEHNR and CDR2 FQNEAQ (reference sequence). The CDR3 sequence is 14 residues long. The CDR3 reads CASSSQGITGELFF. The DNA for the CDR3 is TGTGCCAGCAGCTCACAGGGTATCACCGGGGAGCTGTTTTTT. Combining the CDR3 with reference TRBV7-9 and TRBJ2-2 gives the whole variable domain DTGVSQNPRHKITKRGQNVTFRCDPISEHNRLYWYRQTLGQGPEFLTYFQNEAQLEKSRLLSDRFSAERPKGSFSTLEIQRTEQGDSAMYLCASSSQGITGELFFGEGSRLTVL.

V usage is TRBV9 and J usage is TRBJ2-4; D perhaps matches TRBD2 (5 bases). From germline, CDR1 is SGDLS and CDR2 YYNGEE. The germline V and J ends were trimmed by 0 bases and 2 bases, with 12 bases remaining between them. The CDR3 consists of 16 residues. DNA for the CDR3: TGTGCCAGCAGCGTAGGTTCCGGGGTATCCAAAAACATTCAGTACTTC. It is translated as CASSVGSGVSKNIQYF.

This chain joins TRBV11-2 and TRBJ2-3, with a weak D call TRBD1 (6 bases). V gave up 1 base and J gave up 2 bases, with 13 bases separating them. The CDR3 is 16 residues long. Looked up from germline, CDR1 is SGHAT and CDR2 is FQNNGV. Here the CDR3 DNA reads TGTGCCAGCAGCTTAGTCTCAGGGGTTTCCACAGATACGCAGTATTTT. Protein: CASSLVSGVSTDTQYF.

The CDR3 loop reads CSARGAVSYTF. The CDR3 DNA reads TGCAGTGCTAGGGGGGCGGTGAGCTACACCTTC. This chain joins TRBV20-1 and TRBJ1-2, with D maybe TRBD1 (6 bases). The V end was cut by 3 bases, the J end by 9 bases, with 11 bases between. The CDR3 length is 11 residues. The germline CDR1 and CDR2 sequences are DFQATT and SNEGSKA (reference sequence).

V usage is TRBV27 and J usage is TRBJ1-1; D gene ambiguous. Per germline, CDR1 MNHEY and CDR2 SMNVEV (reference sequence). The CDR3 covers 13 residues. Trimming cost V 5 bases and J 1 base, with 8 bases left between them. The CDR3 DNA is TGTGCCAGCAGTCTCCGGGAGAACACTGAAGCTTTCTTT. Protein sequence: CASSLRENTEAFF.